This T cell receptor beta chain originates from a study of CD8 T cells in ankylosing spondylitis. General observations from the study: It was reported that disease-linked clones were significantly enriched in matched ankylosing spondylitis synovial fluid. Clones that were linked to disease were CD8+ and were relatively rare in peripheral blood. It appeared that ankylosing spondylitis blood was characterized by a TCR beta motif of several highly homologous variants.

TCRdb re-called the 5' RACE reads through MiXCR, storing one row per CDR3 protein. The sample shows around 490,000 distinct CDR3 sequences, approximately 5.3% of them seen only once. J lost 8 bases, V lost 6 bases, and 9 bases had no gene match. Per the germline V gene, CDR1 is DFQATT and CDR2 is SNEGSKA (reference sequence). This CDR3 is 13 amino acids long. In its sample, this clonotype was seen a few times. Antigen specificity is unknown. The source is a male donor with ankylosing spondylitis. The chain combines TRBV20-1 with TRBJ2-1, with 8 nucleotides matching TRBD2. Sequencing was carried out using blood, either unsorted or a sorted T cell fraction (not recorded which). CDR3 amino acids: CSADLAGLDEQFF. The DNA of the CDR3 is TGCAGTGCCGACTTAGCGGGGTTGGATGAGCAGTTCTTC.